The entry below gives a single T cell receptor (beta chain) sequence along with its context. Its antigen is unknown. The PCR was carried out with 60 Vbeta primers and 13 Jbeta primers. Using immunoSEQ multiplex PCR, the repertoire was profiled, and TCRdb retains in-frame clones only, with some absent. The table lists approximately 200,000 clones, more than 65% of them singletons. The sample is drawn from a study of cytomegalovirus exposure and HLA in healthy donors. Notes on the study in general: Among the CMV-associated chains, three were confirmed in vitro as specific for CMV antigens. Sequencing had likely introduced a cluster of highly shared sequence variants as an artifact.

Input material: PBMCs. The receptor's source is a girl aged 5-17 years in good health and CMV-seropositive.

The CDR3 DNA is TGTGCCAGCAGTGATCGGACAGGCATTGACGGGGAGCAGTACTTC. Its translation: CASSDRTGIDGEQYF. This rearrangement joins TRBV25-1 to TRBJ2-7; 7 positions agree with TRBD1. Trimming took 3 bases from V and 7 from J; bases not matched to a gene: 12. This CDR3 has 15 amino acids. Germline V gene lookup returns CDR1 MGHDK and CDR2 SYGVNS.